This T cell receptor beta chain was obtained from a study of blood T cell repertoires in COVID-19. The wider study: COVID-19 samples collected from the United States, Italy and Spain covered acute and convalescent phases. T cells, B-cell-depleted T cells, or PBMCs supplied cDNA or gDNA.

V lost 4 bases and J 0 bases, leaving 15 bases between the germline ends. The CDR3 has 17 amino acids. CDR1 is SGHTA, CDR2 FQGTGA, per germline. Authors' processing steps: The assay estimated nucleated cells by amplifying reference gene primers. TCRdb keeps only in-frame clones here, not all; method: immunoSEQ multiplex PCR. The D gene and trimming were derived from the DNA, and the V and J assignments and clone size from that table. The sample carries 110,000 or so clones, about 84% recorded once. The receptor comes from a man in his 60s with acute or convalescent COVID-19. The specimen was peripheral blood. The chain couples TRBV7-3 to TRBJ2-2; D remains ambiguous. The CDR3 nucleotides are TGTGCCAGCAGCTCAACCGACACCAGAGCGAACACCGGGGAGCTGTTTTTT. This translates into CASSSTDTRANTGELFF. Full variable domain (missing parts from reference TRBV7-3 and TRBJ2-2): GAGVSQTPSNKVTEKGKYVELRCDPISGHTALYWYRQSLGQGPEFLIYFQGTGAADDSGLPNDRFFAVRPEGSVSTLKIQRTERGDSAVYLCASSSTDTRANTGELFFGEGSRLTVL.